The source of this T cell receptor (beta chain) is a study of blood T cell repertoires in COVID-19. Measured with immunoSEQ multiplex PCR; TCRdb has only the in-frame clones, and not every one. The sample has roughly 200,000 clones; 85% to 90% are singletons. This CDR3 has 11 residues. Germline CDR1 is DFQATT and CDR2 is SNEGSKA (reference sequence). V was trimmed by 5 bases and J by 7 bases, leaving 12 bases between them. The specimen was peripheral blood. V gene TRBV20-1 combines with J gene TRBJ2-7; D is ambiguous. The receptor comes from a man younger than 35 with active or convalescent COVID-19. The CDR3 loop is CSAPISEEQYF. The CDR3 DNA sequence: TGCAGTGCTCCTATTTCGGAGGAGCAGTACTTC.